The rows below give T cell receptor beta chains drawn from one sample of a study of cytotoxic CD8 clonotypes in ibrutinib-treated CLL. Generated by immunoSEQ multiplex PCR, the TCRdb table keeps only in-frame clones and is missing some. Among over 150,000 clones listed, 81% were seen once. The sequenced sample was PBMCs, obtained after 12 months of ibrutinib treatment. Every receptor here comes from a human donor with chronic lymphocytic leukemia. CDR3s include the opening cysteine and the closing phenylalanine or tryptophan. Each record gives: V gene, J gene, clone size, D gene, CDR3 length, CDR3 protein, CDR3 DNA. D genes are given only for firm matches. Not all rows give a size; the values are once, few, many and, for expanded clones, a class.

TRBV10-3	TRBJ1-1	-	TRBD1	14	CAISKQGGNTEAFF	TGTGCCATCAGTAAACAGGGGGGGAACACTGAAGCTTTCTTT
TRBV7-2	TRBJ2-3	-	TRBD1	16	CASSLPTGIRTDTQYF	TGTGCCAGCAGCCTCCCGACAGGGATAAGAACAGATACGCAGTATTTT
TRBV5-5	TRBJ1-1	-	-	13	CASSLGKGIEAFF	TGTGCCAGCAGCTTGGGTAAGGGAATTGAAGCTTTCTTT
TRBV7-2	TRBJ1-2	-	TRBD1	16	CASSLQGGRIDYGYTF	TGTGCCAGCAGCTTACAGGGGGGGCGGATAGACTATGGCTACACCTTC
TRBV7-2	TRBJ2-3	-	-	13	CASSLSHADTQYF	TGTGCCAGCAGCCTCAGTCATGCTGATACGCAGTATTTT
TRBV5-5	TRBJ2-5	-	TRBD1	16	CASSPSGTGAGETQYF	TGTGCCAGCAGCCCCTCCGGGACAGGGGCGGGAGAGACCCAGTACTTC
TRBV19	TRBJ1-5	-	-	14	CASSARGQNQPQHF	TGTGCCAGTAGTGCGCGTGGACAAAATCAGCCCCAGCATTTT
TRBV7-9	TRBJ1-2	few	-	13	CASSLGTRDGYTF	TGTGCCAGCAGCTTGGGGACTAGGGATGGCTACACCTTC
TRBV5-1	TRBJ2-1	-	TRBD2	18	CASSPGTSGKYSQGEQFF	TGCGCCAGCAGCCCCGGGACTAGCGGGAAATACTCACAAGGTGAGCAGTTCTTC
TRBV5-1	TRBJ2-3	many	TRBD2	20	CASSHEPGLAGGEVSDTQYF	TGCGCCAGCAGCCACGAACCAGGACTAGCGGGAGGCGAGGTTTCAGATACGCAGTATTTT
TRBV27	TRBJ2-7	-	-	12	CASSLLGGEQYF	TGTGCCAGCAGTTTACTGGGGGGCGAGCAGTACTTC
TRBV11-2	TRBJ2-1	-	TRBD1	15	CASSLDRTGYNEQFF	TGTGCCAGCAGCTTAGATCGGACAGGATACAATGAGCAGTTCTTC
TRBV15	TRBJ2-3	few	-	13	CATSRAGLAAQYF	TGTGCCACCAGCAGAGCGGGGCTAGCTGCGCAGTATTTT
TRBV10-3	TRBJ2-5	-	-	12	CAISLEGETQYF	TGTGCCATCAGTCTCGAGGGGGAGACCCAGTACTTC
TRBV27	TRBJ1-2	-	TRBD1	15	CASSLSETGVYGYTF	TGTGCCAGCAGTTTAAGCGAGACAGGGGTCTATGGCTACACCTTC
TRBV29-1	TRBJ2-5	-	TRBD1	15	CSVILPTGGGETQYF	TGCAGCGTTATCCTTCCGACAGGGGGCGGAGAGACCCAGTACTTC
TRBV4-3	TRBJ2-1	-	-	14	CASSARGRTNEQFF	TGCGCCAGCAGCGCCCGGGGGCGAACCAATGAGCAGTTCTTC
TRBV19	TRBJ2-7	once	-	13	CASSIGGFYEQYF	TGTGCCAGTAGTATAGGGGGGTTCTACGAGCAGTACTTC
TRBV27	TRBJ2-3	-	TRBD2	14	CASSLSGRPDTQYF	TGTGCCAGCAGTTTAAGCGGGAGGCCTGATACGCAGTATTTT
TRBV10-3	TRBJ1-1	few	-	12	CAISGLGAEAFF	TGTGCCATCAGTGGGTTGGGGGCTGAAGCTTTCTTT
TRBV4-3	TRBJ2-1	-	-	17	CASSQHSSRQFYNEQFF	TGCGCCAGCAGCCAACACTCTAGCCGACAGTTCTACAATGAGCAGTTCTTC
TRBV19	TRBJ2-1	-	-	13	CASSMGRRHEQFF	TGTGCCAGTAGTATGGGGAGGAGGCATGAGCAGTTCTTC
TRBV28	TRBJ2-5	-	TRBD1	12	CASSIGQGPQYF	TGTGCCAGCAGTATCGGACAGGGCCCCCAGTACTTC
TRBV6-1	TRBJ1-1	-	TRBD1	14	CASSLQGARTEAFF	TGTGCCAGCAGTTTACAGGGGGCGCGCACTGAAGCTTTCTTT
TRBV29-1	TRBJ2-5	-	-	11	CSVGGEETQYF	TGCAGCGTTGGAGGGGAAGAGACCCAGTACTTC
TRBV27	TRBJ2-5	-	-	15	CASSVGTGVQETQYF	TGTGCCAGCAGTGTCGGGACTGGGGTTCAAGAGACCCAGTACTTC
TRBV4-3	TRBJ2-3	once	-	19	CASSQDTRQGRTGTDTQYF	TGCGCCAGCAGCCAAGATACTAGGCAGGGGCGAACTGGCACAGATACGCAGTATTTT
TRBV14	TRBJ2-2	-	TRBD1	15	CASSLDRGTTGELFF	TGTGCCAGCAGCTTGGACAGGGGCACCACCGGGGAGCTGTTTTTT
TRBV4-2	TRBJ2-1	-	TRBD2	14	CASSVTGGRNEQFF	TGTGCCAGCAGCGTAACGGGGGGGAGAAATGAGCAGTTCTTC
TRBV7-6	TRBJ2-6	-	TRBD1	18	CASSLPGQFPSGANVLTF	TGTGCCAGCAGCCTACCGGGACAGTTTCCCTCTGGGGCCAACGTCCTGACTTTC
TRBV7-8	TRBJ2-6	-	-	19	CASRKGSADPFSGANVLTF	TGTGCCAGCAGAAAGGGCTCCGCAGACCCTTTCTCTGGGGCCAACGTCCTGACTTTC
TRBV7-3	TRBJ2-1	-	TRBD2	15	CASSLNSGPYNEQFF	TGTGCCAGCAGCTTAAATAGCGGGCCCTACAATGAGCAGTTCTTC
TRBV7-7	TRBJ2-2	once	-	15	CASSSTVRNTGELFF	TGTGCTAGCTCTTCAACAGTTAGGAACACCGGGGAGCTGTTTTTT
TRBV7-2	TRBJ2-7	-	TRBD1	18	CASSLVGTGGSSSYEQYF	TGTGCCAGCAGCTTAGTCGGCACAGGGGGGTCTAGCTCCTACGAGCAGTACTTC
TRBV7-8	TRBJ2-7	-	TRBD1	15	CASSLALRQGHEQYF	TGTGCCAGCAGCTTAGCGTTGAGACAGGGCCACGAGCAGTACTTC
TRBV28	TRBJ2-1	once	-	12	CASSAGIGKQFF	TGTGCCAGCAGTGCCGGGATAGGTAAGCAGTTCTTC
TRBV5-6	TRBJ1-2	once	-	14	CASSKSGPNYGYTF	TGTGCCAGCAGCAAATCCGGGCCAAACTATGGCTACACCTTC
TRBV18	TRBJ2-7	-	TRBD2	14	CASSAGTSGRPQYF	TGTGCCAGCTCAGCGGGGACTAGCGGGAGACCTCAGTACTTC
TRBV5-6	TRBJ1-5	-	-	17	CASSLLGSSPKNQPQHF	TGTGCCAGCAGCTTGTTGGGGTCCAGTCCCAAAAATCAGCCCCAGCATTTT
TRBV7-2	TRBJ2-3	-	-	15	CASSLVAAGTDTQYF	TGTGCCAGCAGCTTAGTTGCGGCTGGCACAGATACGCAGTATTTT